One sample yielded the 2 T cell receptor beta chains listed below, sequenced in a study of regulatory T cells in long-lasting Graves disease (dated by TCRdb to 2020 to 2022). The sample's time point, from its label and the paper: persistent/refractory GD, antithyroid drugs over 5 years with positive TRAb. For both TCR sequencing and RNA sequencing, RNA was extracted from PBMCs in TRIzol. Library preparation was by multiplex PCR. The instrument was an Illumina HiSeq 4000. CDR3 regions were amplified by Arm-PCR with iRepertoire HTBI primers to construct TCR beta libraries. The public reads were reprocessed in TCRdb via fastp at Q25 and MiXCR, keeping in-frame beta chains. Every distinct CDR3 protein forms one entry, paired with its most common genes and DNA. In this sample the table shows fewer than 450,000 distinct CDR3 sequences, around 21% of which occur a single time. Less than 25% of the sample is held by the ten biggest clonotypes.

Sequences were derived from peripheral blood mononuclear cells (PBMCs), sampled when the disease was refractory, from a patient treated with antithyroid drugs. The receptor set was obtained from a female donor with Graves disease.

This clonotype was detected many times. The rearrangement uses TRBV12-5 and TRBJ1-1, with unresolved D. V was cut by 2 bases and J by 1 base, with 5 bases left in between. This CDR3 is 13 amino acids long. Germline values: CDR1 LGHNT, CDR2 FRNRAP. The CDR3 DNA sequence: TGTGCTAGTGGTTTGTCCCCGAACACTGAAGCTTTCTTT. This codes for CASGLSPNTEAFF.

This clonotype was observed at least ten times. The J gene is TRBJ2-7, the V gene TRBV15, with 9 bases that match TRBD2. CDR1 LNHNV and CDR2 YYDKDF come from the germline V gene (reference sequence). CDR3 length equals 14 residues. Trimming cost V 5 bases and J 2 bases; bases outside gene matches: 4. CDR3: CATSPSGTAYEQYF. CDR3 bases: TGTGCCACCAGCCCTAGCGGGACCGCCTACGAGCAGTACTTC.